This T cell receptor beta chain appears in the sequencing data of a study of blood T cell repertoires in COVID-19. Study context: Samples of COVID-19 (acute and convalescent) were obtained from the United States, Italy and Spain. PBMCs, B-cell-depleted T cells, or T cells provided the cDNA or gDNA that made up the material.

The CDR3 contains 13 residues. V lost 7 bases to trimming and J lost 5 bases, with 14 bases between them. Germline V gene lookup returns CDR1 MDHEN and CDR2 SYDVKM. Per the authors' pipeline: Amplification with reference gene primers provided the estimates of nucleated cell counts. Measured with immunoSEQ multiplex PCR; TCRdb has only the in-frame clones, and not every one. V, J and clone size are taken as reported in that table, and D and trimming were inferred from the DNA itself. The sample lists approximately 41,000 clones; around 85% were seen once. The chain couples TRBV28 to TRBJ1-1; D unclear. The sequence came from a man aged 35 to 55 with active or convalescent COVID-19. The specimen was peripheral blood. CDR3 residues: CASTIPAGTEAFF. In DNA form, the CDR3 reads TGTGCCAGCACCATACCGGCGGGTACTGAAGCTTTCTTT.